The 10 T cell receptor beta chains reported below all come from one sample, sequenced in a study of T cells in Graves' hyperthyroidism and ophthalmopathy. Amplified regions were TCR beta CDR3 sequences from RNA transcripts. In the first-round RT-PCR of the TCR CDR3, the HTBI primer set was used. One entry per CDR3 protein results from TCRdb running MiXCR on the multiplex PCR reads. The data contain around 480,000 distinct CDR3 sequences, roughly 14% of them singletons. Input material: blood. The receptor set was obtained from a woman aged 18-29 years with Graves' hyperthyroidism.

This clonotype was picked up a small number of times. This chain uses TRBV5-1 with TRBJ2-5; 9 positions match TRBD2. CDR3 length equals 15 residues. Germline V gene data show CDR1 as SGHRS and CDR2 as YFSETQ. The V segment lost 2 bases and the J segment 5 bases; nucleotides outside the gene matches: 7. As DNA, the CDR3 is TGCGCCAGCAGCTTAGGGGGACTAGCTGGGGAGACCCAGTACTTC. Translated, it gives CASSLGGLAGETQYF. Looking up the rest from reference TRBV5-1 and TRBJ2-5 gives the full variable domain: KAGVTQTPRYLIKTRGQQVTLSCSPISGHRSVSWYQQTPGQGLQFLFEYFSETQRNKGNFPGRFSGRQFSNSRSEMNVSTLELGDSALYLCASSLGGLAGETQYFGPGTRLLVL.

This chain uses TRBV19 with TRBJ1-1; D unclear. The CDR3 consists of 15 residues. Germline V lookup: CDR1 LNHDA, CDR2 SQIVND (reference sequence). The V gene lost 2 bases and the J gene lost 5 bases, with 15 bases spanning the gap. CDR3 coding DNA: TGTGCCAGTAGTATAAGAGTGGGAGCGGGGACTGAAGCTTTCTTT. It is translated as CASSIRVGAGTEAFF. Full variable domain (rest looked up from reference TRBV19 and TRBJ1-1): DGGITQSPKYLFRKEGQNVTLSCEQNLNHDAMYWYRQDPGQGLRLIYYSQIVNDFQKGDIAEGYSVSREKKESFPLTVTSAQKNPTAFYLCASSIRVGAGTEAFFGQGTRLTVV.

This clonotype was counted ten times or more. V gene TRBV9 combines with J gene TRBJ1-6; D is unclear. This CDR3 is built from 13 residues. Trimming removed 0 bases from V and 8 bases from J, with 6 bases in between. Germline-derived CDR1 and CDR2 are SGDLS and YYNGEE. The CDR3 nucleotides read TGTGCCAGCAGCGTAGTGGAGGATTCACCCCTCCACTTT. It encodes CASSVVEDSPLHF.

The CDR3 reads CASTPGGVSTDTQYF. The DNA for the CDR3 is TGCGCCAGCACGCCCGGCGGGGTCAGCACAGATACGCAGTATTTT. This chain connects TRBV4-1 to TRBJ2-3, with D maybe TRBD2 (6 bases). The ends were cut back, 7 bases at V and 0 bases at J, with 14 bases in the middle. The V gene's germline CDR1 is MGHRA and CDR2 YSYEKL. The CDR3 consists of 15 residues.

This clonotype was seen only once. The chain joins TRBV6-4 to TRBJ2-1; 15 bases agree with TRBD2. The CDR3 consists of 16 residues. Germline assignment: CDR1 MRHNA and CDR2 SNTAGT. V shed 0 bases, J shed 9 bases, and the junction held 3 bases outside the gene matches. CDR3 residues: CASSDSGLAGGGEQFF. CDR3 sequence (DNA): TGTGCCAGCAGTGACTCGGGACTAGCGGGAGGTGGTGAGCAGTTCTTC.

This clonotype was seen at least ten times. The chain joins TRBV2 to TRBJ1-3; 7 bases match TRBD1. CDR1 SNHLY and CDR2 FYNNEI come from the germline V gene. V dropped 1 base and J dropped 1; count of bases not matched to a gene: 4. The CDR3 runs 16 residues. Here the CDR3 reads CASSEVGTDSGNTIYF. CDR3 coding DNA: TGTGCCAGCAGTGAAGTCGGGACAGATTCTGGAAACACCATATATTTT. The entire variable domain, with the rest obtained from reference TRBV2 and TRBJ1-3, is as follows: EPEVTQTPSHQVTQMGQEVILRCVPISNHLYFYWYRQILGQKVEFLVSFYNNEISEKSEIFDDQFSVERPDGSNFTLKIRSTKLEDSAMYFCASSEVGTDSGNTIYFGEGSWLTVV.

This clonotype was observed many times. This sequence joins TRBV19 and TRBJ2-3, with TRBD2 identical over 7 bases. In germline, CDR1 is LNHDA, CDR2 SQIVND (reference sequence). V gave up 5 bases and J gave up 2 bases; unmatched junction bases: 7. CDR3 length: 15 residues. CDR3 sequence (DNA): TGTGCCAGTAGTGGCCTCCGGGACTACACAGATACGCAGTATTTT. Protein product: CASSGLRDYTDTQYF.

This clonotype occurred a few times. This chain connects TRBV19 to TRBJ2-5, with D possibly TRBD1 on 5 matching bases. The CDR3 has 13 residues. Germline assignment: CDR1 LNHDA and CDR2 SQIVND (reference sequence). The ends were cut back, 5 bases at V and 5 bases at J, with 12 bases in the middle. The CDR3 coding sequence is TGTGCCAGTAGTGTGTCAGGGTTGGAGACCCAGTACTTC. Its translation: CASSVSGLETQYF.

V usage is TRBV7-3 and J usage is TRBJ2-1; 15 bases are a match to TRBD2. Germline V gene data show CDR1 as SGHTA and CDR2 as FQGTGA. The J segment lost 11 bases and the V segment lost 4 bases, leaving 9 bases of the junction unmatched. CDR3 length: 16 residues. The CDR3 nucleotides read TGTGCCAGCAGCTCCCCCCCCGGACTAGCGGGAGGGCAGCAGTTCTTC. Encoded protein: CASSSPPGLAGGQQFF.

This clonotype was detected many times. This chain joins TRBV3-1 and TRBJ2-5, with D uncertain. This CDR3 is built from 13 residues. V was pared by 4 bases and J by 2 bases, with 8 bases between. The germline gives CDR1 LGHDT, CDR2 YNNKEL (reference sequence). CDR3 in DNA: TGTGCCAGCAGCCGTGTAGGGCAAGAGACCCAGTACTTC. It is translated as CASSRVGQETQYF.